Sequencing of this T cell receptor beta chain was carried out in a study of PD-1 blockade in mismatch repair-deficient tumors. Study overall: Enrolled about 2013-2017, patients had progressing, pretreated mismatch repair-deficient cancers of 12 types.

The CDR3 loop spans 16 amino acids. The germline V gene has CDR1 LGHNT and CDR2 FRNRAP. V trimming: 5 bases; J trimming: 5 bases; junction bases outside the gene matches: 14. Method: immunoSEQ multiplex PCR; TCRdb's copy keeps in-frame clones and lacks some. The sample carries some 120,000 clones, approximately 91% recorded once. The receptor's source is an adult with mismatch repair-deficient cancer. The source material was peripheral blood, sampled approximately 69 weeks after starting pembrolizumab. This chain uses TRBV12-5 with TRBJ2-5, with 7 bases identical to TRBD2. The CDR3 region has the DNA TGTGCTAGTGGTAAATGGACTAGGGGAGGACGGGAGACCCAGTACTTC. It codes for CASGKWTRGGRETQYF.